The clone carrying this TCR beta chain was seen only once. Per the authors' pipeline: Nucleated cell counts were estimated from reference gene primer amplification. Sequenced by immunoSEQ multiplex PCR; TCRdb stores in-frame clones only, minus some. V and J calls and clone size are copied from that table; D and trimming were computed from the DNA. In the table there are approximately 220,000 clones, about nine tenths of which are singletons. This sample stems from a study of blood T cell repertoires in COVID-19. Study details: The United States, Italy and Spain supplied acute and convalescent COVID-19 samples. T cells, B-cell-depleted T cells, or PBMCs supplied cDNA or gDNA.

The CDR3 is 18 residues long. V was clipped by 2 bases and J by 3 bases, with 21 bases between them. In germline, CDR1 is LGHDT, CDR2 YNNKEL (reference sequence). The clonotype comes from a man aged 45-65 years with acute or convalescent COVID-19. The sample comprised peripheral blood. The chain has TRBV3-1 (or the pseudogene TRBV3-2) and TRBJ2-3; D ambiguous. The CDR3 nucleotides read TGTGCCAGCAGCCAATGGAGACCCGGGTCCTACGGGACAGATACGCAGTATTTT. Translated, it gives CASSQWRPGSYGTDTQYF.